The clone carrying this T cell receptor beta chain was observed a few times. The antigen is unknown. Germline V lookup: CDR1 SGDLS, CDR2 YYNGEE. Trimming took 3 bases from V and 0 from J, leaving 13 bases between them. This CDR3 comprises 15 residues. These data are taken from a study of beta chain features in type 1 diabetes. Overall study findings and caveats: Researchers report that Type 1 diabetes patients had moderately but significantly shorter TCRB CDR3s across all four CD4+ subsets.

cDNA synthesis used the whole RNA isolate, giving expressed TCRB sequences. The data were produced by immunoSEQ multiplex PCR, yet TCRdb's version contains in-frame clones alone and is incomplete. The data contain around 150,000 clones, roughly 63% of them singletons. Sequences were obtained from naive CD4+ T cells from blood. The V gene is TRBV9, the J gene TRBJ2-7; tentatively, D is TRBD1 (6 bases). The receptor was derived from a man aged 25-45 years with type 1 diabetes. The CDR3 loop reads CASSAAQGYSYEQYF. The CDR3 nucleotides are TGTGCCAGCAGCGCGGCACAGGGTTACTCCTACGAGCAGTACTTC.